This T cell receptor (beta chain) derives from a study of blood T cell repertoires in COVID-19. V was clipped by 4 bases and J by 1 base, with 10 bases between them. The CDR3 is 13 residues long. CDR1 and CDR2 from the germline V gene are GTSNPN and SVGIG (reference sequence). The protocol was immunoSEQ multiplex PCR, while the TCRdb copy is restricted to in-frame clones and leaves out a portion. Altogether over 200,000 clones are present, approximately 80% being singletons, with the ten largest covering less than 2%. The chain uses TRBV30 and TRBJ1-2; D call uncertain. The source is a man aged 60-69 years who had recovered from COVID-19. The sequencing sample was made of PBMCs or T cells enriched from blood (not recorded which). The CDR3 here is CAWMAVGNYGYTF. DNA for the CDR3: TGTGCCTGGATGGCAGTTGGTAACTATGGCTACACCTTC.